Listed here are 28 T cell receptor beta chains from one sample, sequenced in a study of blood T cells in healthy people across ages. A second PCR, run for roughly 7 to 12 cycles, used a sample-barcoded 5' primer plus a J-beta primer mix. TCRdb re-called the 5' RACE reads with MiXCR, one entry per CDR3 protein. The profile shows hundreds of thousands of distinct CDR3 sequences, roughly 52% of them singletons. The specimen sequenced was blood. Receptors were obtained from a man under 40 in good health.

The chain employs TRBV12-1 and TRBJ2-3; TRBD1, the D gene given by the table, was not confirmed from the DNA. TRBV12-1 counts as a pseudogene. The CDR3 spans 19 residues. The CDR3 spells CASSSGNIRDGKGTDTQYF. The CDR3, as DNA: TGTGCCAGCAGCTCGGGAAATATACGGGACGGTAAAGGCACAGATACGCAGTATTTT.

The V gene is TRBV7-9, the J gene TRBJ2-5; D unclear. Matching the DNA end better, TRBJ2-7 makes the J call doubtful. CDR1 SEHNR and CDR2 FQNEAQ come from the germline V gene (reference sequence). The CDR3 sequence is 12 residues long. The CDR3 bases are TGTGCCAGCAGCCACGTTGTAGACGAGCAGTACTTC. Translating it yields CASSHVVDEQYF.

The V and J genes are TRBV11-2 and TRBJ1-2, with D tentatively TRBD1 (6 bases). This CDR3 spans 16 amino acids. Germline V gene sequence: CDR1 SGHAT, CDR2 FQNNGV. The V end was cut by 7 bases, the J end by 0 bases, with 18 bases between. The CDR3 DNA sequence: TGTGCCAGCAACTCGCGACAGGCACTAGCTAACTATGGCTACACCTTC. This translates into CASNSRQALANYGYTF. The full variable domain, rest sourced from reference TRBV11-2 and TRBJ1-2, is EAGVAQSPRYKIIEKRQSVAFWCNPISGHATLYWYQQILGQGPKLLIQFQNNGVVDDSQLPKDRFSAERLKGVDSTLKIQPAKLEDSAVYLCASNSRQALANYGYTFGSGTRLTVV.

This chain joins TRBV2 and TRBJ2-5, with 7 bases identical to TRBD1. V lost 6 bases and J lost 4; bases outside the gene matches: 11. The CDR3 has 15 amino acids. In germline, CDR1 is SNHLY, CDR2 FYNNEI. CDR3 coding DNA: TGTGCCAGCAGAGAGACTACAGGGGTTGGAGAGACCCAGTACTTC. This codes for CASRETTGVGETQYF.

The V call is TRBV6-1, the J call TRBJ2-3; D gene uncertain. The V gene lost 3 bases and the J gene lost 0 bases, with 10 bases spanning the gap. The V gene's germline CDR1 is MNHNS and CDR2 SASEGT. CDR3 length: 15 residues. CDR3 bases: TGTGCCAGCAGTGACGTGGGGAAGAGCACAGATACGCAGTATTTT. This translates into CASSDVGKSTDTQYF.

In DNA form, the CDR3 reads TGTGCCAGCAGCTTAGCTGGGACAGGGACCCAAGAGACCCAGTACTTC. Residues: CASSLAGTGTQETQYF. The chain carries TRBV7-2 and TRBJ2-5; TRBD1 agrees at 9 bases. The trim removed 0 bases at V and 1 base at J, leaving 3 bases unmatched. The germline V gene has CDR1 SGHTA and CDR2 FQGNSA. The CDR3 has 16 residues.

This clonotype was counted between two and nine times. This chain connects TRBV4-1 to TRBJ2-3, with D possibly being TRBD1 or TRBD2 (6 bases each). Germline CDR1 reads MGHRA; CDR2 reads YSYEKL. The CDR3 runs to 17 residues. V lost 7 bases, J lost 2 bases, and 22 bases lay in between. The CDR3 loop is CASNGLLTGTLTDTQYF. The DNA for the CDR3 is TGCGCCAGCAACGGTCTACTTACAGGGACTCTCACAGATACGCAGTATTTT.

This clonotype showed up just a few times. This rearrangement joins TRBV7-3 to TRBJ2-1; 11 positions match TRBD2. The CDR3 sequence is 15 residues long. Germline V gene sequence: CDR1 SGHTA, CDR2 FQGTGA. V trimming: 5 bases; J trimming: 4 bases; junction bases outside the gene matches: 4. CDR3 nucleotides: TGTGCCAGCAGCCCACTAGCGGGAGATTACAATGAGCAGTTCTTC. It specifies CASSPLAGDYNEQFF.

This chain links TRBV11-2 with TRBJ2-3, with 7 bases matching TRBD2. This CDR3 comprises 16 residues. The germline CDR1 and CDR2 sequences are SGHAT and FQNNGV. The junction had 6 bases not matched to a gene; V was cut back by 0 bases and J by 3 bases. CDR3 protein: CASSLDLAASTDTQYF. For the CDR3, the DNA is TGTGCCAGCAGCTTAGACCTAGCGGCTAGTACAGATACGCAGTATTTT.

This sequence joins TRBV9 and TRBJ1-5, with D unresolved. Germline loops: CDR1 SGDLS, CDR2 YYNGEE. The ends were cut back, 3 bases at V and 6 bases at J, with 13 bases in the middle. This CDR3 spans 14 amino acids. The CDR3, as DNA: TGTGCCAGCAGCGCTAATTTGGGCAGTCAGCCCCAGCATTTT. It codes for CASSANLGSQPQHF.

CDR3 nucleotide sequence: TGTGCCAGCTGTACCGGGCCAAGGGAGACCCAGTACTTC. Translating gives CASCTGPRETQYF. The rearrangement uses TRBV6-2 or TRBV6-3 and TRBJ2-5; D remains unclear. The V end was cut by 8 bases, the J end by 5 bases, with 15 bases between. Germline V gene data show CDR1 as MNHEY and CDR2 as SVGEGT. The CDR3 runs 13 residues.

For this clonotype: An end of the junction differs from the germline gene, which may be a read error. V usage is TRBV15 and J usage is TRBJ1-1; no reliable D call. The germline V gene has CDR1 LNHNV and CDR2 YYDKDF (reference sequence). This CDR3 has 17 residues. The CDR3 DNA follows: TGTGCCATCAGCAGAGATCTAGGGCAGTACGTGGGCACTGAAGCTTTCTTT. Translation: CAISRDLGQYVGTEAFF.

J is TRBJ2-2 and V is TRBV7-9; TRBD1 matches 8 bases. Germline lookup yields CDR1 SEHNR and CDR2 FQNEAQ (reference sequence). The CDR3 runs 15 residues. J was trimmed by 4 bases and V by 5 bases; bases with no gene match: 6. CDR3 protein: CASSASRGLTGELFF. The DNA for the CDR3 is TGTGCCAGCAGCGCCTCCAGGGGGCTCACCGGGGAGCTGTTTTTT.

Comment on this clonotype: A clone one base away is much larger, so this may be a read error. The gene calls are TRBV20-1 and TRBJ2-7; D is perhaps TRBD2 (5 bases). The V and J ends lost 5 bases and 7 bases respectively, with 18 bases between them. The CDR3 is made up of 13 amino acids. Germline values: CDR1 DFQATT, CDR2 SNEGSKA (reference sequence). In DNA, the CDR3 is TGCAGTGCTCCCGGGAACTCCTACAATGAGCAGTACTTC. It specifies CSAPGNSYNEQYF.

The chain couples TRBV6-1 to TRBJ2-3; perhaps D is TRBD1 or TRBD2 (5 bases each). V was clipped by 1 base and J by 7 bases, with 12 bases between them. CDR1 and CDR2 (germline): MNHNS, SASEGT. This CDR3 contains 14 residues. CDR3 amino acids: CASSEGWGNNTQYF. CDR3 nucleotides: TGTGCCAGCAGTGAAGGGTGGGGGAACAATACGCAGTATTTT.

This sequence joins TRBV6-2 or TRBV6-3 and TRBJ1-6; D is perhaps TRBD1 (5 bases). The CDR3 consists of 16 residues. V shed 5 bases and J shed 7 bases, with 18 bases lying between them. CDR1 is MNHEY and CDR2 is SVGEGT in the germline V gene. CDR3 nucleotides: TGTGCCAGCAGTCCCTACTTGGGGGGAAGGAATTCACCCCTCCACTTT. This sequence encodes CASSPYLGGRNSPLHF.

This clonotype was seen repeatedly, ten times or more. This chain joins TRBV9 and TRBJ2-3; perhaps D is TRBD1 or TRBD2 (5 bases each). CDR3 size: 16 residues. Germline values: CDR1 SGDLS, CDR2 YYNGEE. Deletions cut 0 bases from V and 1 base from J, with 12 bases between. CDR3 DNA sequence: TGTGCCAGCAGCGTAGACTCCCGGGGCCGCACAGATACGCAGTATTTT. It translates to CASSVDSRGRTDTQYF.

This clonotype was counted between two and nine times. The rearrangement links TRBV20-1 to TRBJ1-5, with TRBD1 identical over 9 bases. Germline CDR1 reads DFQATT; CDR2 reads SNEGSKA (reference sequence). With 3 bases clipped from V and 4 bases from J, the junction kept 16 bases outside the gene matches. The CDR3 is 18 residues long. CDR3 sequence reads: CSARPRGGTTGGNQPQHF. Written as DNA, the CDR3 is TGCAGTGCTAGGCCCCGGGGGGGGACGACAGGGGGTAATCAGCCCCAGCATTTT.

This sequence joins TRBV6-6 and TRBJ2-5; no definite D call. The CDR3 has 15 amino acids. The germline V gene encodes CDR1 MNHNY and CDR2 SVGAGI (reference sequence). The germline V and J ends were trimmed by 5 bases and 1 base, with 14 bases remaining between them. Here the CDR3 DNA reads TGTGCCAGCAGTCGATCTCGAACCTCCCAAGAGACCCAGTACTTC. Its translation: CASSRSRTSQETQYF.

The chain joins TRBV4-3 to TRBJ2-7; D uncertain. Germline-derived CDR1 and CDR2 are LGHNA and YSLEER. Trimming left V 3 bases short and J 4 bases short, with 10 bases between. This CDR3 has 13 amino acids. The CDR3 protein is CASSQGTQYEQYF. Written as DNA, the CDR3 is TGCGCCAGCAGCCAGGGAACACAATACGAGCAGTACTTC.

The chain has TRBV7-2 and TRBJ2-3; D is unresolved. Germline lookup yields CDR1 SGHTA and CDR2 FQGNSA. The CDR3 runs to 15 residues. The V and J ends lost 4 bases and 2 bases respectively, with 13 bases between them. CDR3 nucleotide sequence: TGTGCCAGCAGCTCCGCCGGTCTAATCACAGATACGCAGTATTTT. Its protein product is CASSSAGLITDTQYF.

The chain uses TRBV9 and TRBJ2-7; D may be TRBD1 (5 bases). Trimming shortened V by 0 bases and J by 3 bases, and 10 bases separated the two germline ends. The V gene's germline CDR1 is SGDLS and CDR2 YYNGEE. CDR3 length: 14 amino acids. The DNA of the CDR3 is TGTGCCAGCAGCGTAGGGCAGGGTTACTACGAGCAGTACTTC. Amino acids: CASSVGQGYYEQYF. Full variable domain (remainder filled in from reference TRBV9 and TRBJ2-7): DSGVTQTPKHLITATGQRVTLRCSPRSGDLSVYWYQQSLDQGLQFLIQYYNGEERAKGNILERFSAQQFPDLHSELNLSSLELGDSALYFCASSVGQGYYEQYFGPGTRLTVT.

The gene calls are TRBV6-5 and TRBJ2-7; D is unclear. Germline values: CDR1 MNHEY, CDR2 SVGAGI. Between the trimmed V and J ends, which lost 0 bases and 0 bases, there was a span of 9 bases. This CDR3 spans 15 amino acids. The CDR3 DNA sequence: TGTGCCAGCAGTTACTCCGCCGGGCCCTCCTACGAGCAGTACTTC. This encodes CASSYSAGPSYEQYF.

V gene TRBV10-2 combines with J gene TRBJ2-7, with unresolved D. There are 12 residues in the CDR3. Germline CDR1 WSHSY, CDR2 SAAADI. V was clipped by 4 bases and J by 7 bases, with 11 bases between them. The CDR3 loop reads CASSVLGKEQYF. For the CDR3, the DNA is TGCGCCAGCAGTGTATTAGGGAAGGAGCAGTACTTC.

This chain uses TRBV27 with TRBJ2-1; no clear D. V was cut by 6 bases and J by 8 bases, with 14 bases left in between. The CDR3 loop spans 13 amino acids. Germline V lookup: CDR1 MNHEY, CDR2 SMNVEV (reference sequence). CDR3 residues: CASRPGVNYEQFF. The CDR3 DNA sequence: TGTGCCAGCAGGCCCGGTGTTAACTATGAGCAGTTCTTC.

The chain uses TRBV6-1 and TRBJ2-1; 10 bases line up with TRBD1. Germline lookup yields CDR1 MNHNS and CDR2 SASEGT. V lost 6 bases to trimming and J lost 10 bases; unmatched junction nucleotides: 12. The CDR3 covers 15 residues. The CDR3 sequence: CASRTPGQGKEEQFF. The CDR3 region has the DNA TGTGCCAGCAGAACTCCGGGACAGGGGAAGGAGGAGCAGTTCTTC.

This clonotype was picked up a small number of times. The chain carries TRBV27 and TRBJ1-5, with D perhaps TRBD1 (5 bases). Germline values: CDR1 MNHEY, CDR2 SMNVEV (reference sequence). The ends were cut back, 3 bases at V and 0 bases at J, with 9 bases in the middle. The CDR3 length is 15 residues. CDR3 region: CASSFSTDSNQPQHF. Written as DNA, the CDR3 is TGTGCCAGCAGTTTTTCGACAGATAGCAATCAGCCCCAGCATTTT.

This clonotype has a single count. The gene calls are TRBV4-3 and TRBJ1-2, with D tentatively TRBD1 (6 bases). The CDR3 is 13 residues long. Germline CDR1 LGHNA, CDR2 YSLEER. Trimming removed 7 bases from V and 4 bases from J, with 13 bases in between. CDR3 loop: CASKPGGGYGYTF. Here the CDR3 DNA reads TGCGCCAGCAAACCGGGAGGGGGCTATGGCTACACCTTC.